This TCR beta chain emerged from a study of Graves' ophthalmopathy and Graves' hyperthyroidism. This clonotype occurred many times. The CDR3 length is 14 residues. V was clipped by 4 bases and J by 5 bases; unmatched bases: 6. Amplification from RNA transcripts yielded the TCR beta CDR3 regions. HTBI-primed first-round RT-PCR preceded second-round multiplex PCR. TCRdb redid the calling of the multiplex PCR reads with MiXCR, one entry per CDR3 protein. Of about 340,000 distinct CDR3 sequences in the sample, 15% to 20% were seen once. The chain is built from TRBV12-3 or TRBV12-4 and TRBJ1-1; TRBD1 matches 8 bases. The sequence was collected from an adult man with Graves' ophthalmopathy. Sequencing input: peripheral blood. This CDR3 reads CASSSQGARTEAFF. CDR3 bases: TGTGCCAGCAGTTCTCAGGGGGCGCGGACTGAAGCTTTCTTT.